In this sample, the clone carrying this TCR beta chain turned up a few times. Antigen unknown. This sample is part of a study of cytomegalovirus exposure and HLA in healthy donors. Overall study results and limits: Later analysis identified 16,000 or so TCR beta sequences associated with HLA alleles, using a false discovery rate threshold of 0.05.

Use of 60 Vbeta and 13 Jbeta primers characterized the PCR. The method was immunoSEQ multiplex PCR; TCRdb's version includes in-frame clones alone and lacks a portion of them. The table has about 150,000 clones, roughly 73% seen once. The V gene's germline CDR1 is SGDLS and CDR2 YYNGEE. The CDR3 runs to 13 residues. V was clipped by 0 bases and J by 5 bases, with 8 bases between them. These donors, healthy bone marrow donors, were studied. Sequenced material: PBMCs. This TCR derives from a man aged 18-30 years in good health and CMV-seropositive. The rearrangement uses TRBV9 and TRBJ2-5, with D possibly TRBD1 on 5 matching bases. CDR3 residues: CASSVVPGETQYF. CDR3 bases: TGTGCCAGCAGCGTAGTCCCAGGGGAGACCCAGTACTTC.